This T cell receptor beta chain was documented in a study of T cells in Graves' hyperthyroidism and ophthalmopathy. Study-wide results and caveats: Most expanded thyroid clonotypes above 0.001 also appeared in blood.

This clonotype was found many times. What it recognizes is unknown. Template material for amplifying TCR beta CDR3 regions consisted of RNA transcripts. HTBI primers drove first-round RT-PCR of the TCR CDR3. TCRdb recomputed calls from the multiplex PCR reads with MiXCR, one row per CDR3 protein. Counted here are hundreds of thousands of distinct CDR3 sequences, more than 11% occurring once; the ten biggest clones make up 5.5% to 7.5%. The ends lost 6 bases at V and 0 bases at J; junction bases unmatched: 3. Germline-derived CDR1 and CDR2 are ENHRY and SYGVKD. The CDR3 spans 15 residues. The source of the PBMCs was 9.5 to 10 ml of fresh peripheral blood.

What was sequenced was blood. The origin of this receptor is a woman younger than 45 with Graves' hyperthyroidism that later progressed to Graves' ophthalmopathy. The rearrangement joins TRBV10-3 to TRBJ1-3; 9 bases map to TRBD1. The CDR3 sequence is CAIRETGGSGNTIYF. Here the CDR3 DNA reads TGTGCCATCAGGGAGACAGGGGGCTCTGGAAACACCATATATTTT.